Listed below are T cell receptor beta chains from one sample, sequenced in a study of blood T cell repertoires in COVID-19. Here immunoSEQ multiplex PCR was the method, and the copy in TCRdb shows in-frame clones only, minus some. The table records some 94,000 clones, roughly 70% of them present only once. The sample was peripheral blood. The receptor set was obtained from a woman between 55 and 75 years old in a cohort sampled during active or convalescent COVID-19. Each CDR3 is given with its conserved first and last residue. The D gene is left open where the match is weak. Some rows have no size entry. The others give once, few or many, or a class for an expanded clone.

CASSFLGGNGYTF | TGTGCCAGCAGCTTTCTCGGGGGGAATGGCTACACCTTC | NA | TRBV5-6 | NA | TRBJ1-2
CASSLWQGGGAFYGYTF | TGTGCCAGCAGTTTATGGCAGGGCGGGGGAGCTTTCTATGGCTACACCTTC | NA | TRBV28 | NA | TRBJ1-2
CASREGGPTNEKLFF | TGTGCCAGCAGGGAGGGGGGGCCGACTAATGAAAAACTGTTTTTT | NA | TRBV2 | NA | TRBJ1-4
CASSLRDTYEQYF | TGTGCCAGCAGCTTAAGGGACACCTACGAGCAGTACTTC | few | TRBV7-3 | NA | TRBJ2-7
CASSDNRAYGYTF | TGTGCCAGCAGTGATAACAGGGCCTATGGCTACACCTTC | NA | TRBV2 | NA | TRBJ1-2
CASSVMSSGNTIYF | TGTGCCAGCAGCGTCATGAGCTCTGGAAACACCATATATTTT | few | TRBV5-6 | NA | TRBJ1-3
CASSLSERGVSTDTQYF | TGTGCCAGCAGTTTATCTGAGCGGGGGGTAAGCACAGATACGCAGTATTTT | NA | TRBV27 | TRBD2 | TRBJ2-3
CASRLSGNTEAFF | TGTGCCAGCAGGCTCAGCGGGAACACTGAAGCTTTCTTT | NA | TRBV7-3 | NA | TRBJ1-1
CASRLLGGLETQYF | TGTGCCAGCAGACTACTTGGTGGACTGGAGACCCAGTACTTC | NA | TRBV27 | NA | TRBJ2-5
CASSEATSGANVLTF | TGTGCCAGCAGTGAGGCAACCTCTGGGGCCAACGTCCTGACTTTC | NA | TRBV2 | NA | TRBJ2-6
CASSRDRGRGEYGYTF | TGTGCCAGCAGTCGGGACAGGGGGCGCGGGGAGTATGGCTACACCTTC | NA | TRBV2 | TRBD1 | TRBJ1-2
CATSSGGDPTDTQYF | TGTGCCACCTCGAGCGGGGGGGACCCCACAGATACGCAGTATTTT | NA | TRBV24-1 | TRBD2 | TRBJ2-3
CASSLGGGRYNEQFF | TGTGCCAGCAGCTTGGGGGGGGGCCGTTACAATGAGCAGTTCTTC | NA | TRBV11-2 | NA | TRBJ2-1
CASSQDSRKGDLSTDTQYF | TGCGCCAGCAGCCAAGATAGCAGGAAGGGGGATCTTAGCACAGATACGCAGTATTTT | NA | TRBV4-3 | NA | TRBJ2-3
CASSLQGIQETQYF | TGCGCCAGCAGCTTGCAGGGGATCCAAGAGACCCAGTACTTC | NA | TRBV5-1 | NA | TRBJ2-5
CASSAVPSYEQYF | TGTGCCAGCAGTGCGGTGCCCTCGTACGAGCAGTACTTC | NA | TRBV9 | NA | TRBJ2-7
CASRKLGGSGNTIYF | TGTGCCAGCAGAAAACTAGGGGGCTCTGGAAACACCATATATTTT | NA | TRBV6-5 | NA | TRBJ1-3
CASSPLREASNEQFF | TGTGCCAGCAGTCCACTCCGGGAAGCCTCCAATGAGCAGTTCTTC | NA | TRBV6-5 | NA | TRBJ2-1
CATSRDVEPGTQYF | TGTGCCACCAGCAGAGATGTCGAACCGGGGACCCAGTACTTC | NA | TRBV15 | NA | TRBJ2-5
CASSEAGQGRPGELFF | TGTGCCAGCAGTGAAGCGGGACAGGGGCGTCCCGGGGAGCTGTTTTTT | NA | TRBV6-1 | TRBD1 | TRBJ2-2
CASSLASGGGRTDTQYF | TGTGCCAGCAGTTTAGCTAGCGGGGGCGGTCGCACAGATACGCAGTATTTT | NA | TRBV27 | TRBD2 | TRBJ2-3
CASSQVYGRGIYGYTF | TGTGCCAGCAGCCAAGTGTATGGCAGGGGCATCTATGGCTACACCTTC | NA | TRBV3-1/TRBV3-2 | NA | TRBJ1-2
CASSPTGNGEKLFF | TGTGCCAGCAGTCCGACAGGGAACGGTGAAAAACTGTTTTTT | many | TRBV25-1 | TRBD1 | TRBJ1-4
CASSTGTGGSTPQHF | TGCGCCAGCAGCACGGGGACAGGGGGAAGTACGCCCCAGCATTTT | NA | TRBV5-1 | TRBD1 | TRBJ1-5
CASSIDLSAGANYGYTF | TGTGCCAGTAGTATAGATTTAAGTGCAGGGGCGAACTATGGCTACACCTTC | NA | TRBV19 | NA | TRBJ1-2
CASSKKRYRGLYGYTF | TGTGCCAGCAGCAAAAAACGGTACAGGGGGTTATATGGCTACACCTTC | NA | TRBV21-1 | NA | TRBJ1-2
CASSFAGGDYGYTF | TGTGCCAGCAGCTTCGCAGGGGGCGACTATGGCTACACCTTC | NA | TRBV7-9 | TRBD1 | TRBJ1-2
CASSERTSGGAWDEQYF | TGTGCCAGCAGTGAAAGGACTAGCGGGGGGGCTTGGGACGAGCAGTACTTC | NA | TRBV6-1 | TRBD2 | TRBJ2-7
CAISMTGGDTEAFF | TGTGCCATCAGTATGACAGGGGGCGATACTGAAGCTTTCTTT | NA | TRBV10-3 | TRBD1 | TRBJ1-1
CASSFRGGETQYF | TGTGCCAGCAGCTTTCGGGGAGGGGAGACCCAGTACTTC | once | TRBV7-9 | TRBD2 | TRBJ2-5
CASSRLAGGGEQYF | TGTGCCAGCAGCCGACTAGCGGGGGGGGGCGAGCAGTACTTC | NA | TRBV3-1/TRBV3-2 | TRBD2 | TRBJ2-7
CASSQTGDSSLHF | TGTGCCAGCAGCCAGACGGGGGATTCTTCCCTCCACTTT | NA | TRBV3-1/TRBV3-2 | NA | TRBJ1-6
CASGGGPYPGNTIYF | TGTGCTAGTGGCGGGGGGCCCTACCCTGGAAACACCATATATTTT | NA | TRBV12-5 | NA | TRBJ1-3
CASSPGLRGDTQYF | TGTGCCAGCAGCCCGGGACTTCGGGGAGATACGCAGTATTTT | NA | TRBV7-6 | NA | TRBJ2-3
CASTTWFGGGASGANVLTF | TGTGCCAGCACTACATGGTTTGGTGGGGGGGCCTCTGGGGCCAACGTCCTGACTTTC | NA | TRBV3-1/TRBV3-2 | NA | TRBJ2-6
CASSFLSGSPGTQYF | TGTGCCAGCAGCTTCTTGTCCGGCAGTCCAGGTACCCAGTACTTC | NA | TRBV7-9 | NA | TRBJ2-5
CASSLDGGTRYEQYF | TGCGCCAGCAGCTTGGATGGAGGGACCCGTTACGAGCAGTACTTC | NA | TRBV5-1 | NA | TRBJ2-7
CASSHHTGDFQETQYF | TGTGCCAGCAGCCATCACACGGGGGACTTCCAAGAGACCCAGTACTTC | NA | TRBV4-2 | NA | TRBJ2-5
CASSPQPTNEKLFF | TGTGCCAGCAGTCCACAGCCAACTAATGAAAAACTGTTTTTT | NA | TRBV28 | NA | TRBJ1-4
CASSQKGEQYF | TGTGCCAGCAGCCAGAAGGGGGAGCAGTACTTC | few | TRBV3-1/TRBV3-2 | NA | TRBJ2-7
CASGLAGGRETQYF | TGTGCCAGCGGGTTAGCGGGGGGTCGGGAGACCCAGTACTTC | NA | TRBV7-2 | TRBD2 | TRBJ2-5
CASSPRTSGVGGETQYF | TGTGCCAGCAGCCCAAGGACTAGCGGGGTAGGGGGAGAGACCCAGTACTTC | NA | TRBV7-2 | TRBD2 | TRBJ2-5